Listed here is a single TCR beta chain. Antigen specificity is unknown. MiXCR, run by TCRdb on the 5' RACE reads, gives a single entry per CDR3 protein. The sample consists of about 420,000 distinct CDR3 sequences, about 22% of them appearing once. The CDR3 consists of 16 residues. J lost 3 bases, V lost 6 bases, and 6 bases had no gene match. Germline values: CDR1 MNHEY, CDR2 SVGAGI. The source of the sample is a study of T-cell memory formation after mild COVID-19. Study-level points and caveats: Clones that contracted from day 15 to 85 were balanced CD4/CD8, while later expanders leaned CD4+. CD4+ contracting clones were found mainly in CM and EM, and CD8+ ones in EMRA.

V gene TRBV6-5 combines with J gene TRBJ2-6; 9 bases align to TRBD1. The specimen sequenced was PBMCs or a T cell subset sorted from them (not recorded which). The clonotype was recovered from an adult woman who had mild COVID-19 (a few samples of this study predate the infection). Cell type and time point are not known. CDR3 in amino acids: CASSLTGGGGANVLTF. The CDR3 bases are TGTGCCAGCAGCCTCACAGGGGGCGGTGGGGCCAACGTCCTGACTTTC.